These 25 T cell receptor beta chains were sequenced from one sample in a study of neurological immune-mediated disorders. MiXCR was run by TCRdb on the 5' RACE reads, yielding one entry per CDR3 protein. The sample yields roughly 60,000 distinct CDR3 sequences, roughly an eighth seen once. The sequenced sample consisted of PBMCs. The receptors originated from a man aged 60-69 years in good health.

This clonotype was picked up many times. The chain joins TRBV6-5 to TRBJ1-1, with D possibly matching TRBD1 (6 bases). The CDR3 covers 16 residues. V was clipped by 6 bases and J by 1 base, with 18 bases between them. Germline V gives CDR1 MNHEY, CDR2 SVGAGI. As DNA, the CDR3 is TGTGCCAGCAGGAGATGGGGGGGCTGGGCGAACACTGAAGCTTTCTTT. Translating it yields CASRRWGGWANTEAFF.

The chain combines TRBV20-1 with TRBJ2-5; maybe TRBD1 (6 bases). Germline V CDR1 and CDR2: DFQATT, SNEGSKA (reference sequence). The CDR3 spans 14 residues. The CDR3 DNA reads TGCAGCCCAGTTCTACACCAGGGGCAAGAGACCCAGTACTTC. It yields the protein CSPVLHQGQETQYF.

This clonotype was observed many times. V is TRBV7-8 and J is TRBJ1-4, with 7 bases matching TRBD1. The CDR3 spans 15 residues. V shed 5 bases and J 7 bases; nucleotides not matched to a gene: 10. Per germline, CDR1 SGHVS and CDR2 FQNEAQ. The CDR3 protein is CASSVTRGVGEKLFF. The DNA of the CDR3 is TGTGCCAGCAGCGTCACCAGGGGGGTCGGTGAAAAACTGTTTTTT. Using reference TRBV7-8 and TRBJ1-4 for the parts outside the CDR3, the full variable domain is GAGVSQSPRYKVAKRGQDVALRCDPISGHVSLFWYQQALGQGPEFLTYFQNEAQLDKSGLPSDRFFAERPEGSVSTLKIQRTQQEDSAVYLCASSVTRGVGEKLFFGSGTQLSVL.

Written as DNA, the CDR3 is TGCGCCAGCAGCGGAGGGGGCTACGAGCAGTACTTC. Its translation: CASSGGGYEQYF. The chain couples TRBV5-1 to TRBJ2-7; D may correspond to TRBD1 or TRBD2 (6 bases each). Germline V CDR1 and CDR2: SGHRS, YFSETQ. The CDR3 extends over 12 amino acids. The ends were cut back, 4 bases at V and 3 bases at J, with 8 bases in the middle.

This clonotype was observed at least ten times. One end of the junction does not line up with germline, which may come from a read error. The V and J genes are TRBV5-4 and TRBJ2-7; 8 bases match TRBD1. Germline loops: CDR1 SGHNT, CDR2 YYREEE (reference sequence). This CDR3 has 11 residues. In DNA, the CDR3 is TGTGCCAGCAGCTTGGATGGACAGGGAGACTTC. Translating it yields CASSLDGQGDF.

This clonotype was found many times. The genes are TRBV7-8 and TRBJ1-2; 10 bases are a match to TRBD1. Germline V CDR1 and CDR2: SGHVS, FQNEAQ. The CDR3 runs to 17 residues. The J segment lost 8 bases and the V segment lost 0 bases, leaving 12 bases of the junction unmatched. The CDR3 protein is CASSLANSNRDRGGYTF. CDR3 bases: TGTGCCAGCAGCTTAGCAAACTCAAACCGGGACAGGGGAGGCTACACCTTC. The full variable domain, rest sourced from reference TRBV7-8 and TRBJ1-2, is GAGVSQSPRYKVAKRGQDVALRCDPISGHVSLFWYQQALGQGPEFLTYFQNEAQLDKSGLPSDRFFAERPEGSVSTLKIQRTQQEDSAVYLCASSLANSNRDRGGYTFGSGTRLTVV.

This clonotype was detected many times. For the CDR3, the DNA is TGTGCCAGCAGCTTATCGGGACAGGGATCCTACGAGCAGTACTTC. Its protein is CASSLSGQGSYEQYF. The V gene is TRBV5-5, the J gene TRBJ2-7, with TRBD1 identical over 9 bases. The germline V gene has CDR1 SGHKS and CDR2 YYEKEE (reference sequence). With 2 bases clipped from V and 1 base from J, the junction kept 4 bases outside the gene matches. The CDR3 is made up of 15 amino acids. Combining the CDR3 with reference TRBV5-5 and TRBJ2-7 gives the whole variable domain DAGVTQSPTHLIKTRGQQVTLRCSPISGHKSVSWYQQVLGQGPQFIFQYYEKEERGRGNFPDRFSARQFPNYSSELNVNALLLGDSALYLCASSLSGQGSYEQYFGPGTRLTVT.

This clonotype was observed at least ten times. The V and J genes are TRBV4-2 and TRBJ2-3, with unresolved D. The length of the CDR3 is 11 residues. Germline-derived CDR1 and CDR2 are LGHNA and YNFKEQ. V was pared by 0 bases and J by 11 bases, with 6 bases between. In DNA form, the CDR3 reads TGTGCCAGCAGCCAAGATCTCGAGCAGTATTTT. This encodes CASSQDLEQYF.

This clonotype was seen repeatedly, ten times or more. The gene calls are TRBV7-2 and TRBJ2-7, with D perhaps TRBD2 (5 bases). V lost 5 bases and J 5 bases, leaving 13 bases between the germline ends. This CDR3 has 13 residues. Looked up from germline, CDR1 is SGHTA and CDR2 is FQGNSA. Written as DNA, the CDR3 is TGTGCCAGCAGCCCCTTCCAGAGGGACGAGCAGTACTTC. Residues: CASSPFQRDEQYF.

This clonotype was counted at least ten times. The chain joins TRBV6-5 to TRBJ1-5; D might be TRBD1 (6 bases). The germline gives CDR1 MNHEY, CDR2 SVGAGI. With 4 bases removed from V and 2 bases from J, the gap between germline ends came to 12 bases. The CDR3 is made up of 15 amino acids. This CDR3 is CASSLTGLGNQPQHF. The DNA of the CDR3 is TGTGCCAGCAGTTTGACAGGTTTAGGCAATCAGCCCCAGCATTTT.

This clonotype has at least ten counts. This chain connects TRBV6-5 to TRBJ1-1; 7 bases fit TRBD1. The V and J ends lost 1 base and 0 bases, in that order; junction bases with no gene match: 5. Germline V gene sequence: CDR1 MNHEY, CDR2 SVGAGI. This CDR3 comprises 16 residues. CDR3 DNA sequence: TGTGCCAGCAGTTACTGGGGGACAGATTTGAACACTGAAGCTTTCTTT. It codes for CASSYWGTDLNTEAFF.

This clonotype has at least ten counts. The chain uses TRBV12-3 or TRBV12-4 and TRBJ1-2; D gene ambiguous. This CDR3 comprises 13 residues. Deletions cut 3 bases from V and 1 base from J, with 6 bases between. The CDR3 DNA is TGTGCCAGCAGTTTTAACCGTAACTATGGCTACACCTTC. Its protein is CASSFNRNYGYTF.

This clonotype was detected many times. This chain connects TRBV5-1 to TRBJ1-1; D uncertain. Germline CDR1 is SGHRS and CDR2 is YFSETQ. Trimming removed 5 bases at V and 5 bases at J, with 16 bases between. CDR3 length: 14 amino acids. CDR3 DNA: TGCGCCAGCAGTAATGGACTCTCGGGGACTGAAGCTTTCTTT. It yields the protein CASSNGLSGTEAFF.

This clonotype was detected many times. The chain links TRBV20-1 to TRBJ2-7, with D possibly matching TRBD1 (5 bases). CDR1 is DFQATT and CDR2 is SNEGSKA in the germline V gene (reference sequence). Trimming removed 7 bases at V and 3 bases at J, with 22 bases between. The CDR3 is made up of 15 amino acids. The CDR3 spells CSVKAQGGVHYEQYF. Here the CDR3 DNA reads TGCAGTGTAAAGGCTCAGGGTGGTGTCCACTACGAGCAGTACTTC.

The CDR3 DNA follows: TGTGCGAATCTGCGGGGCGGGGAGCTGTTTTTT. Translating it yields CANLRGGELFF. J is TRBJ2-2 and V is TRBV2, with a possible D match to TRBD2 (6 bases). This CDR3 has 11 residues. Germline lookup yields CDR1 SNHLY and CDR2 FYNNEI. Full variable domain (rest looked up from reference TRBV2 and TRBJ2-2): EPEVTQTPSHQVTQMGQEVILRCVPISNHLYFYWYRQILGQKVEFLVSFYNNEISEKSEIFDDQFSVERPDGSNFTLKIRSTKLEDSAMYFCANLRGGELFFGEGSRLTVL.

At least ten counts were recorded for this clonotype. The chain is built from TRBV9 and TRBJ2-7, with a tentative D call TRBD1 (6 bases). Looked up from germline, CDR1 is SGDLS and CDR2 is YYNGEE. Deletions cut 0 bases from V and 5 bases from J, with 12 bases between. The CDR3 is 14 residues long. The CDR3 spells CASSVGGGSDEQYF. Here the CDR3 DNA reads TGTGCCAGCAGCGTAGGAGGGGGTAGCGACGAGCAGTACTTC.

The sample holds many counts of this clonotype. The V call is TRBV9, the J call TRBJ2-1; D is unclear. The CDR3 is made up of 11 amino acids. The germline V and J ends were trimmed by 5 bases and 8 bases, with 8 bases remaining between them. CDR1 is SGDLS and CDR2 is YYNGEE in the germline V gene. The CDR3 DNA reads as TGTGCCAGCAGTCCATCCCATGAGCAGTTCTTC. Protein product: CASSPSHEQFF.

This clonotype has ten or more counts. The rearrangement uses TRBV20-1 and TRBJ2-5; 11 positions agree with TRBD2. This CDR3 comprises 15 residues. Per germline, CDR1 DFQATT and CDR2 SNEGSKA (reference sequence). V dropped 0 bases and J dropped 6; count of bases not matched to a gene: 6. In DNA, the CDR3 is TGCAGTGCTAGAGACCTAGCGGGGGGCGGGAAGACCCAGTACTTC. It encodes CSARDLAGGGKTQYF.

This clonotype was counted many times. The chain links TRBV5-1 to TRBJ2-3; TRBD2 is a possible D gene (5 bases). The CDR3 consists of 13 residues. Germline assignment: CDR1 SGHRS and CDR2 YFSETQ. V lost 4 bases to trimming and J lost 6 bases, with 12 bases between them. The CDR3 bases are TGCGCCAGCAGCCCCGACGGGGAGGATACGCAGTATTTT. It codes for CASSPDGEDTQYF. The variable domain in full, completed from reference TRBV5-1 and TRBJ2-3, reads KAGVTQTPRYLIKTRGQQVTLSCSPISGHRSVSWYQQTPGQGLQFLFEYFSETQRNKGNFPGRFSGRQFSNSRSEMNVSTLELGDSALYLCASSPDGEDTQYFGPGTRLTVL.

CDR3 DNA sequence: TGTGCCAGCACCAAGTGGGGGAGCTCCTACGAGCAGTACTTC. Amino acids: CASTKWGSSYEQYF. The chain has TRBV12-3 or TRBV12-4 and TRBJ2-7; D may be TRBD1 or TRBD2 (5 bases each). Trimming removed 7 bases from V and 0 bases from J, with 13 bases in between. The CDR3 spans 14 residues.

This clonotype was seen many times. V gene TRBV27 combines with J gene TRBJ2-7; 13 nucleotides line up with TRBD2. The V segment lost 6 bases and the J segment 4 bases; nucleotides outside the gene matches: 9. The length of the CDR3 is 16 residues. Germline CDR1 MNHEY, CDR2 SMNVEV (reference sequence). The CDR3 spells CASRLAGGPVRYEQYF. In nucleotides, the CDR3 is TGTGCCAGCAGACTAGCGGGGGGGCCCGTACGATACGAGCAGTACTTC.

This clonotype came up many times. This CDR3 reads CASRWGGQETQYF. CDR3 bases: TGCGCCAGCAGGTGGGGGGGACAAGAGACCCAGTACTTC. The genes are TRBV10-2 and TRBJ2-5; 7 bases agree with TRBD2. This CDR3 is 13 amino acids long. Germline V lookup: CDR1 WSHSY, CDR2 SAAADI. Unmatched junction bases numbered 3, after V lost 6 bases and J lost 2 bases.

In this sample, this clonotype turned up many times. J is TRBJ1-5 and V is TRBV20-1; tentative D call: TRBD1 (5 bases). V lost 0 bases and J lost 3, with 15 bases in between. The CDR3 loop spans 16 amino acids. The V gene's germline CDR1 is DFQATT and CDR2 SNEGSKA (reference sequence). As DNA, the CDR3 is TGCAGTGCTAGAGATGGAGGGGATCGCCACAATCAGCCCCAGCATTTT. This sequence encodes CSARDGGDRHNQPQHF.

This clonotype was counted ten times or more. The chain uses TRBV3-1 and TRBJ2-1, with D unclear. Germline lookup yields CDR1 LGHDT and CDR2 YNNKEL (reference sequence). Trimming took off 1 base at V and 8 bases at J, with 18 bases between the two ends. This CDR3 contains 16 residues. The CDR3 reads CASSQAEPSGSYEQFF. For the CDR3, the DNA is TGTGCCAGCAGCCAAGCGGAACCGTCTGGTAGCTATGAGCAGTTCTTC.

In its sample, this clonotype was seen many times. The chain has TRBV9 and TRBJ2-3, with 9 bases identical to TRBD2. The trim removed 4 bases at V and 3 bases at J, leaving 12 bases unmatched. The CDR3 contains 17 residues. Germline values: CDR1 SGDLS, CDR2 YYNGEE. CDR3 nucleotide sequence: TGTGCCAGCAGCCTCCGAAGCGGGGGGCCTGGGACAGATACGCAGTATTTT. Its protein product is CASSLRSGGPGTDTQYF. Drawing the rest from reference TRBV9 and TRBJ2-3, the complete variable domain is DSGVTQTPKHLITATGQRVTLRCSPRSGDLSVYWYQQSLDQGLQFLIQYYNGEERAKGNILERFSAQQFPDLHSELNLSSLELGDSALYFCASSLRSGGPGTDTQYFGPGTRLTVL.